This T cell receptor (beta chain) comes out of a study of glioma-infiltrating T cells after dendritic cell vaccination. The CDR3 sequence is 13 residues long. Germline V gene lookup returns CDR1 SGHTA and CDR2 FQGNSA. V lost 5 bases and J lost 2, with 10 bases in between. The repertoire was sequenced with immunoSEQ multiplex PCR; TCRdb's copy has only in-frame clones and lacks some. The table shows approximately 22,000 clones, with 79% occurring only once. This chain uses TRBV7-2 with TRBJ2-7, with D possibly matching TRBD1 (6 bases). The sequences come from blood, collected before dendritic cell vaccination. The receptor comes from a human donor with glioblastoma. The CDR3 sequence is CASSRDNPYEQYF. The DNA for the CDR3 is TGTGCCAGCAGCAGGGACAACCCCTACGAGCAGTACTTC. Based on the CDR3 plus reference TRBV7-2 and TRBJ2-7, the full variable domain is GAGVSQSPSNKVTEKGKDVELRCDPISGHTALYWYRQSLGQGLEFLIYFQGNSAPDKSGLPSDRFSAERTGGSVSTLTIQRTQQEDSAVYLCASSRDNPYEQYFGPGTRLTVT.